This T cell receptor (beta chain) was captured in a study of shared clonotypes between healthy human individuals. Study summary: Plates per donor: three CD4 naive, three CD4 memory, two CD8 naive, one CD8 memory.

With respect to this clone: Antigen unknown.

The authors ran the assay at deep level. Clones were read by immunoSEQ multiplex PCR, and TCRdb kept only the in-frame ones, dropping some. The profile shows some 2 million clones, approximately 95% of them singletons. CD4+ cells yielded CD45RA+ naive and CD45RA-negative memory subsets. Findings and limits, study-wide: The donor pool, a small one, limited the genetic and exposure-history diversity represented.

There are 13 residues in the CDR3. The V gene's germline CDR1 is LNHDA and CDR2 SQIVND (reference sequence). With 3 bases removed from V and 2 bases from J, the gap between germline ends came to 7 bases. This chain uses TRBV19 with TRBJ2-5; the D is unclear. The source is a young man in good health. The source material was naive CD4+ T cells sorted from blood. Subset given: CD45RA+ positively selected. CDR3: CASSMGGQETQYF. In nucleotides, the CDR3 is TGTGCCAGTAGTATGGGTGGTCAAGAGACCCAGTACTTC. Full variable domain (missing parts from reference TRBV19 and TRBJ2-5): DGGITQSPKYLFRKEGQNVTLSCEQNLNHDAMYWYRQDPGQGLRLIYYSQIVNDFQKGDIAEGYSVSREKKESFPLTVTSAQKNPTAFYLCASSMGGQETQYFGPGTRLLVL.